The 23 T cell receptor beta chains presented below share a single source sample, sequenced in a study of blood T cells in healthy people across ages. The authors ran a second PCR of 7 to 11 cycles using a sample-barcoded 5' primer and a J-beta primer mix. TCRdb used MiXCR to reprocess the 5' RACE reads, holding one entry per CDR3 protein. The table includes 1,500,000 or so distinct CDR3 sequences, around 55% detected once. The sequenced sample consisted of blood. The receptors shown here come from a man aged 18 to 29 in good health.

The chain recombines TRBV7-2 with TRBJ2-5; 7 nucleotides match TRBD1. Germline CDR1 reads SGHTA; CDR2 reads FQGNSA. The CDR3 covers 14 residues. V trimming: 5 bases; J trimming: 5 bases; junction bases outside the gene matches: 8. The CDR3 spells CASSRSTGSETQYF. CDR3 sequence (DNA): TGTGCCAGCAGCCGATCGACAGGGTCGGAGACCCAGTACTTC.

This chain uses TRBV4-1 with TRBJ2-3; 9 bases map to TRBD2. The CDR3 consists of 16 residues. J lost 6 bases, V lost 1 base, and 8 bases had no gene match. Germline V gene sequence: CDR1 MGHRA, CDR2 YSYEKL. CDR3 region: CASSQGGLAPRDTQYF. Here the CDR3 DNA reads TGCGCCAGCAGCCAAGGGGGACTAGCTCCACGGGATACGCAGTATTTT.

V and J are TRBV29-1 and TRBJ2-7, with D tentatively TRBD1 (5 bases). Germline-derived CDR1 and CDR2 are SQVTM and ANQGSEA. The CDR3 totals 11 residues. Trimming cost V 7 bases and J 1 base, with 8 bases left between them. The CDR3 region is CSGRQSYEQYF. CDR3 nucleotides: TGCAGCGGTCGACAGTCCTACGAGCAGTACTTC.

To note about this clonotype: The junction shows a germline mismatch at one end, possibly a read error. The chain joins TRBV4-1 to TRBJ2-5, with TRBD2 matching over 7 bases. This CDR3 is 15 amino acids long. Germline CDR1 reads MGHRA; CDR2 reads YSYEKL. The CDR3 region is CASSHTGGYTETQYF. The CDR3 coding sequence is TGCGCCAGCAGCCACACCGGGGGGTACACAGAGACTCAGTACTTC.

The gene calls are TRBV20-1 and TRBJ2-7, with TRBD1 identical over 8 bases. This CDR3 is built from 13 residues. The ends lost 7 bases at V and 7 bases at J; junction bases unmatched: 12. Germline values: CDR1 DFQATT, CDR2 SNEGSKA (reference sequence). This chain's CDR3 is CSGRTGHHREQYF. The CDR3 region has the DNA TGCAGTGGCCGGACAGGGCATCATCGGGAGCAGTACTTC.

V gene TRBV4-2 combines with J gene TRBJ1-2, with TRBD1 as a possible D gene (5 bases). V lost 3 bases, J lost 5 bases, and 10 bases lay in between. The CDR3 runs 13 residues. In germline, CDR1 is LGHNA, CDR2 YNFKEQ. DNA for the CDR3: TGTGCCAGCAGCCAGGGGACGGTGTATGGCTACACCTTC. Translation: CASSQGTVYGYTF.

V and J are TRBV5-1 and TRBJ2-3; TRBD2 is a possible D gene (6 bases). The CDR3 runs to 15 residues. Trimming left V 4 bases short and J 5 bases short, with 17 bases between. Germline V gene lookup returns CDR1 SGHRS and CDR2 YFSETQ. The CDR3 DNA reads TGCGCCAGCAGCCGAAACGCGGAGGGGCTAGATACGCAGTATTTT. The encoded protein is CASSRNAEGLDTQYF. The entire variable domain, with the rest obtained from reference TRBV5-1 and TRBJ2-3, is as follows: KAGVTQTPRYLIKTRGQQVTLSCSPISGHRSVSWYQQTPGQGLQFLFEYFSETQRNKGNFPGRFSGRQFSNSRSEMNVSTLELGDSALYLCASSRNAEGLDTQYFGPGTRLTVL.

The chain's CDR3 is CATSDTGSTDTQYF. In nucleotides, the CDR3 is TGTGCCACCAGTGATACGGGGAGCACAGATACGCAGTATTTT. The V gene is TRBV24-1, the J gene TRBJ2-3; possibly TRBD2 for D (5 bases). Per germline, CDR1 KGHDR and CDR2 SFDVKD. The CDR3 length is 14 residues. The V end was cut by 3 bases, the J end by 0 bases, with 6 bases between.

Notes on this clonotype: A read error may account for a junction end that differs from germline. This chain connects TRBV4-2 to TRBJ2-5, with TRBD2 matching 11 bases. Germline CDR1 is LGHNA and CDR2 is YNFKEQ. This CDR3 has 18 amino acids. The CDR3 protein is CVSSQALAGGIGRETQYF. CDR3 coding DNA: TGTGTCAGCAGCCAAGCCCTAGCGGGAGGAATAGGGAGAGAGACCCAGTACTTC.

The gene calls are TRBV12-3 or TRBV12-4 and TRBJ2-5; 9 bases fit TRBD1. The CDR3 has 14 amino acids. After removal of 3 bases from V and 5 bases from J, the junction contained 4 bases not matched to a gene. CDR3 residues: CASSLTGGEETQYF. CDR3 in DNA: TGTGCCAGCAGTTTGACAGGGGGAGAGGAGACCCAGTACTTC.

A single count supports this clonotype. V is TRBV4-2 and J is TRBJ2-5; D ambiguous. Germline V gene data show CDR1 as LGHNA and CDR2 as YNFKEQ. Trimming stripped 0 bases from V and 11 bases from J, with 13 bases between. CDR3 length equals 13 residues. The CDR3 here is CASSQDHLEEQYF. The DNA of the CDR3 is TGTGCCAGCAGCCAAGATCACCTCGAGGAGCAGTACTTC.

This clonotype appeared a few times. This chain links TRBV11-1 with TRBJ2-7; no firm D call. Germline V gives CDR1 SGHAT, CDR2 FQDESV (reference sequence). V lost 5 bases and J 6 bases, leaving 8 bases between the germline ends. The CDR3 is 11 amino acids. CDR3 sequence: CASSGVLEQYF. In DNA form, the CDR3 reads TGTGCCAGCAGCGGGGTTCTCGAGCAGTACTTC. Variable domain in full (rest from reference TRBV11-1 and TRBJ2-7): EAEVAQSPRYKITEKSQAVAFWCDPISGHATLYWYRQILGQGPELLVQFQDESVVDDSQLPKDRFSAERLKGVDSTLKIQPAELGDSAMYLCASSGVLEQYFGPGTRLTVT.

The V gene is TRBV29-1, the J gene TRBJ2-7; 9 bases are shared with TRBD2. The CDR3 sequence is 16 residues long. The junction had 15 bases not matched to a gene; V was cut back by 2 bases and J by 7 bases. Germline V gives CDR1 SQVTM, CDR2 ANQGSEA. The CDR3 loop reads CSVETYSGSWNNEQYF. The CDR3 DNA follows: TGCAGCGTTGAAACCTATAGCGGGAGCTGGAACAATGAGCAGTACTTC.

The rearrangement joins TRBV3-1 to TRBJ2-7; 7 bases agree with TRBD1. The V and J ends lost 5 bases and 6 bases, in that order; junction bases with no gene match: 7. The germline V gene has CDR1 LGHDT and CDR2 YNNKEL (reference sequence). The CDR3 has 13 amino acids. CDR3 nucleotides: TGTGCCAGCAGCACAGGGGTCGGACTCGAGCAGTACTTC. It is translated as CASSTGVGLEQYF.

In its sample, this clonotype was seen once. The chain recombines TRBV9 with TRBJ2-1; D perhaps matches TRBD1 (5 bases). This CDR3 is 13 amino acids long. V was shortened by 0 bases and J by 9 bases, with 10 bases between the two germline ends. Germline V CDR1 and CDR2: SGDLS, YYNGEE. The CDR3 DNA is TGTGCCAGCAGCGTAGCCCAGGGTGGTGAGCAGTTCTTC. It yields the protein CASSVAQGGEQFF.

V and J are TRBV6-5 and TRBJ1-1; D uncertain. Germline lookup yields CDR1 MNHEY and CDR2 SVGAGI. The CDR3 length is 12 residues. Trimming left V 7 bases short and J 7 bases short, with 13 bases between. The CDR3 bases are TGTGCCAGCAAAGTCTCTCCCGGTGAAGCTTTCTTT. It specifies CASKVSPGEAFF.

The rearrangement joins TRBV29-1 to TRBJ2-1; 8 nucleotides match TRBD2. The CDR3 totals 14 residues. J lost 8 bases, V lost 6 bases, and 12 bases had no gene match. Germline assignment: CDR1 SQVTM and CDR2 ANQGSEA. The CDR3 DNA follows: TGCAGCGTGGACCACGGGACTAGGGGTTATGAGCAGTTCTTC. This gives the protein CSVDHGTRGYEQFF.

J is TRBJ2-1 and V is TRBV7-9, with D perhaps TRBD1 (6 bases). The end of the DNA fits TRBJ2-7 better, so the J call may be wrong. The CDR3 runs 15 residues. Germline CDR1 and CDR2: SEHNR and FQNEAQ (reference sequence). The CDR3 DNA is TGTGCCAGCAGCTCACTGGGGGCCGGAGATCACGAGCAGTACTTC. Translated, it gives CASSSLGAGDHEQYF.

CDR3 residues: CASSVQPQHF. In DNA, the CDR3 is TGTGCCAGCAGTGTTCAGCCCCAGCATTTT. The chain combines TRBV6-1 with TRBJ1-5; D unclear. This CDR3 comprises 10 residues. Germline V lookup: CDR1 MNHNS, CDR2 SASEGT. With 4 bases removed from V and 6 bases from J, the gap between germline ends came to 1 base.

This rearrangement joins TRBV2 to TRBJ2-1, with 10 nucleotides matching TRBD2. CDR3 length: 16 residues. With V trimmed by 5 bases and J by 4 bases, 8 bases remained unmatched. Germline CDR1 SNHLY, CDR2 FYNNEI. The DNA for the CDR3 is TGTGCCAGCAGTCGACGTAGCGGGAGGACATACAATGAGCAGTTCTTC. Protein sequence: CASSRRSGRTYNEQFF.

This chain connects TRBV10-3 to TRBJ1-2; D possibly corresponds to TRBD1 (5 bases). Trimming took 7 bases from V and 6 from J, leaving 21 bases between them. The CDR3 is made up of 15 amino acids. Germline CDR1 ENHRY, CDR2 SYGVKD. The CDR3 reads CAITGLGEGSHGYTF. Here the CDR3 DNA reads TGTGCCATCACCGGCCTGGGGGAGGGCAGTCATGGCTACACCTTC.

This clonotype was observed a handful of times. The chain couples TRBV10-3 to TRBJ1-1; no clear D gene. Germline V gives CDR1 ENHRY, CDR2 SYGVKD. V dropped 4 bases and J dropped 0 bases, with 6 bases sitting between them. The CDR3 totals 13 residues. CDR3: CAISGNMNTEAFF. The CDR3 region has the DNA TGTGCCATCAGTGGGAACATGAACACTGAAGCTTTCTTT.

This clonotype was counted a few times. V usage is TRBV12-3 or TRBV12-4 and J usage is TRBJ2-5; D may be TRBD2 (7 bases). The DNA end is more similar to TRBJ2-7, so the J call may be wrong. The CDR3 runs 14 residues. The CDR3 sequence is CASGGRGLPYEQYF. The CDR3 bases are TGTGCCAGCGGGGGGCGGGGGCTACCCTACGAGCAGTACTTC.